This TCR beta chain was identified in a study of tumor and adjacent non-tumor tissue in lung cancer. In regard to this clonotype: No antigen is known for it. A junction boundary mismatches the germline segment, possibly from a read error.

TCRbeta libraries were built with three rounds of nested PCR, modified from ARM-PCR. TCRdb recomputed calls from the multiplex PCR reads with MiXCR, one row per CDR3 protein. Found here are 80,000 or so distinct CDR3 sequences, about 82% of them singletons; the top ten hold around half. The template was RNA from unsorted bulk tissue. Distant lung tissue was collected more than 3 cm away from the tumor edge. The CDR3 spans 14 residues. Study-wide points: Normal lung showed higher cumulative top 100 clone frequency than tumor. Compared with tumor, normal lung showed significantly lower TCR diversity.

Sequencing was done on a sample of distant non-tumor lung tissue. The receptor's source is a man between 60 and 75 years old with non-small cell lung cancer. This chain joins TRBV12-3 or TRBV12-4 and TRBJ1-4; possible D gene TRBD1, 5 bases. The CDR3 coding sequence is TGTGCCAGAAGTCCGGGGCAGGGTAATGACAAACTGTTTTTT. This translates into CARSPGQGNDKLFF.